This T cell receptor (beta chain) was profiled in a study of T cells in Graves' hyperthyroidism and ophthalmopathy (dated by TCRdb to between 2017 and 2020). Background on the whole study: Peripheral blood samples were taken at the time of initial diagnosis, prior to any treatment. For training and testing, the approximately 92 patients in the discovery cohort were randomly divided in a 7:3 ratio. To identify distinguishing TCR V-J signatures, a discovery cohort of 90 to 100 patients was used, comprising 43 with Graves' ophthalmopathy and 57 with stable Graves' hyperthyroidism. Prospective prediction of ophthalmopathy was tested in an independent validation cohort consisting of 18 hyperthyroidism patients and about 17 patients who later progressed to ophthalmopathy. TCR Vbeta CDR3 sequencing of 120 to 150 peripheral blood samples (over 40 ophthalmopathy, roughly 74 hyperthyroidism and approximately 17 progressor patients) is reported in the paper. The study also compared thyroid tissue and blood T-cell repertoires from several Graves' hyperthyroidism patients. Following sampling, methimazole starting at 30 mg daily was given to hyperthyroidism patients, and high-dose intravenous methylprednisolone was given to ophthalmopathy patients.

The TCR beta CDR3 regions were amplified from the RNA transcripts. The first round of RT-PCR for the TCR CDR3 was performed with the HTBI primer set and the Qiagen OneStep RT-PCR kit. The libraries were constructed in a second round of multiplex PCR and then size-selected and purified. Libraries were sequenced paired-end with 100 bp reads on an Illumina HiSeq2000. Per the original workflow: SOAPnuke was used to process the raw data, with reads discarded if the reads contained adapters or uncalled bases, had a mean Phred below 15, or lacked an exact constant-primer or identifier match. High-quality paired reads were merged using COPE v1.2.5, and each unique nucleotide sequence was defined as a clonotype. MiTCR v1.1 was used to align the clonotypes against IMGT TRBV, TRBD and TRBJ reference segments. The analysis included only V-J combinations with a frequency above 0.0001, which together covered roughly 99% of the repertoires. The TCS score was defined as F50 (clonal expansion) divided by E x V (chaos), with BLOSUM62-based TCRdist calculated between CDR3 peptides within each V-J. Welch's t-statistics and random forest reduced around 550 V-J features to 10 to 15, which were used in a naive Bayes classifier (R e1071). TCRdb reprocessed the public reads (quality trimming at Q25 with fastp, clone calling with MiXCR) and kept in-frame beta chains. Under each unique CDR3 protein, matching rows form one entry showing the most common genes and DNA. TCRdb's processing, not the study's, gives the V and J calls here. The sample data list under 250,000 distinct CDR3 sequences, and around 24% of these were observed just once. The ten largest account for about a third of the sample.

Moderately to severely active disease, a Clinical Activity Score of at least 3, a NOSPECS grade of at least 4, and a duration under 3 months were present in ophthalmopathy patients. Exclusion was applied to patients with uncontrolled infections, other autoimmune diseases, pregnancy or lactation. Clinical symptoms, serum thyroxine and TRAb, thyroid ultrasound, and orbital computed tomography formed the basis for the diagnoses. PBMCs were isolated from roughly 10 ml of fresh peripheral blood by Ficoll-Paque density gradient centrifugation. Total RNA was extracted with Trizol reagent, and quality was checked on an Agilent 2100 Bioanalyzer. The sample holds many counts of this clonotype. Its target antigen remains unknown. Per-base qualities were not stored, and no clone one base away is much larger. General study outcomes and caveats: Most expanded thyroid clonotypes (frequency above 0.001) were also found in blood, which suggests that blood repertoires may mirror thyroid immune responses. In validation, the model predicted progression to ophthalmopathy with approximately 71% sensitivity and approximately 74% specificity, a median of about six months before onset. No statistical method was used to set the sample size in advance, and investigators knew the group allocation. Ophthalmopathy was separated from stable hyperthyroidism by a 13 V-J signature model, with 85% to 90% sensitivity and approximately 84% specificity obtained in cross-validation and 80%/75% obtained in testing.

The TCR was taken from a middle-aged woman with Graves' ophthalmopathy. Sequences were obtained from blood.

This receptor has the CDR3 CASSPGGGGATEAFF. The bases are TGTGCCAGCTCACCTGGCGGAGGAGGGGCCACTGAAGCTTTCTTT. This sequence uses TRBV18 and TRBJ1-1; a tentative D call is TRBD1 (5 bases match). Deletion took 3 bases off V and 4 bases off J, with a span of 15 bases between the germline ends. Reading from cysteine to phenylalanine, the CDR3 counts 15 amino acids. The retained sequence is limited to the CDR3, 45 bases, with the frame set at the first base. Based on the germline V gene, the CDR1 and CDR2 sequences are KGHSH and LQKENI. Where the CDR3 stops, the reference TRBV18 and TRBJ1-1 genes take over; the full variable domain is NAGVMQNPRHLVRRRGQEARLRCSPMKGHSHVYWYRQLPEEGLKFMVYLQKENIIDESGMPKERFSAEFPKEGPSILRIQQVVRGDSAAYFCASSPGGGGATEAFFGQGTRLTVV.